Following are 26 T cell receptor beta chains from one sample sequenced in a study of T cell responses to AZD1222 COVID-19 vaccine. Assay: immunoSEQ multiplex PCR; the TCRdb copy retains only in-frame clones and omits some. This sample has roughly 180,000 clones, with approximately 92% found just once. The material was peripheral blood, obtained 28 days after the second dose of the MenACWY control vaccine. The origin of the receptors is an adult who received the MenACWY meningococcal vaccine as a control.

The chain carries TRBV7-2 and TRBJ1-2; 8 bases align to TRBD1. Germline lookup yields CDR1 SGHTA and CDR2 FQGNSA. Trimming removed 5 bases from V and 3 bases from J; junction bases left unmatched: 14. There are 17 residues in the CDR3. The CDR3 nucleotides read TGTGCCAGCAGCCAGGACAGGGAAGGCAAAAGGGACTATGGCTACACCTTC. Translating it yields CASSQDREGKRDYGYTF.

The chain joins TRBV28 to TRBJ1-4; D remains unclear. Germline loops: CDR1 MDHEN, CDR2 SYDVKM. The CDR3 covers 15 residues. V lost 2 bases to trimming and J lost 2 bases, with 9 bases between them. The CDR3 loop is CASSLDTGTNEKLFF. CDR3 DNA: TGTGCCAGCAGTTTAGATACGGGGACTAATGAAAAACTGTTTTTT.

V usage is TRBV19 and J usage is TRBJ1-3, with 10 bases identical to TRBD1. V trimming: 7 bases; J trimming: 4 bases; junction bases outside the gene matches: 10. Germline CDR1 is LNHDA and CDR2 is SQIVND (reference sequence). This CDR3 contains 16 residues. The CDR3 is CASNPTDRGLGNTIYF. The CDR3, as DNA: TGTGCCAGTAACCCTACCGACAGGGGGCTGGGAAACACCATATATTTT.

This chain links TRBV6-2 or TRBV6-3 with TRBJ1-5, with 10 nucleotides matching TRBD1. Germline-derived CDR1 and CDR2 are MNHEY and SVGEGT. With 4 bases clipped from V and 6 bases from J, the junction kept 3 bases outside the gene matches. The CDR3 consists of 14 residues. Here the CDR3 reads CASSWTGGGQPQHF. CDR3 sequence (DNA): TGTGCCAGCAGTTGGACAGGGGGAGGTCAGCCCCAGCATTTT.

The chain uses TRBV13 and TRBJ1-1, with a possible D match to TRBD1 (6 bases). V was trimmed by 2 bases and J by 10 bases, leaving 11 bases between them. This CDR3 is built from 12 residues. CDR1 is PRHDT and CDR2 is FYEKMQ in the germline V gene (reference sequence). CDR3 sequence reads: CASSLLKGVAFF. DNA for the CDR3: TGTGCCAGCAGCTTATTGAAGGGGGTAGCTTTCTTT.

The chain's CDR3 is CASSLGPSQETQYF. The CDR3 DNA reads TGTGCCAGCAGCTTAGGTCCTAGTCAAGAGACCCAGTACTTC. The V gene is TRBV11-2, the J gene TRBJ2-5, with D uncertain. Trimming removed 1 base from V and 2 bases from J, with 8 bases in between. CDR1 is SGHAT, CDR2 FQNNGV, per germline. This CDR3 has 14 residues.

The chain is built from TRBV6-1 and TRBJ1-2; weak D call: TRBD1 (6 bases). Between the trimmed V and J ends, which lost 6 bases and 11 bases, there was a span of 16 bases. This CDR3 has 12 amino acids. CDR1 is MNHNS, CDR2 SASEGT, per germline. The CDR3 reads CASSHRDTAYTF. The CDR3 DNA reads as TGTGCCAGCAGCCACCGGGACACGGCTTACACCTTC.

CDR3 sequence (DNA): TGTGCCAGCAGCTCACTAGCGGGGACAGATACGCAGTATTTT. Protein sequence: CASSSLAGTDTQYF. This sequence joins TRBV7-9 and TRBJ2-3; 10 bases agree with TRBD2. The CDR3 has 14 amino acids. Germline V gene data show CDR1 as SEHNR and CDR2 as FQNEAQ (reference sequence). The ends lost 4 bases at V and 3 bases at J; junction bases unmatched: 1. Full variable domain (missing parts from reference TRBV7-9 and TRBJ2-3): DTGVSQNPRHKITKRGQNVTFRCDPISEHNRLYWYRQTLGQGPEFLTYFQNEAQLEKSRLLSDRFSAERPKGSFSTLEIQRTEQGDSAMYLCASSSLAGTDTQYFGPGTRLTVL.

On this clone itself: Other DNA sequences of this sample code for an identical CDR3. This chain joins TRBV5-1 and TRBJ1-1; 11 nucleotides line up with TRBD1. Losses at the gene ends were 4 bases for V and 5 bases for J; bases not matched to a gene: 4. Germline values: CDR1 SGHRS, CDR2 YFSETQ. The CDR3 contains 14 residues. CDR3 nucleotides: TGCGCCAGCAGCCCGGGACAGGGGGAGACTGAAGCTTTCTTT. Translated, it gives CASSPGQGETEAFF.

This clone has just one count. The V gene is TRBV11-1, the J gene TRBJ1-4; D is undetermined. There are 15 residues in the CDR3. Per germline, CDR1 SGHAT and CDR2 FQDESV (reference sequence). V lost 0 bases and J lost 5, with 10 bases in between. In DNA, the CDR3 is TGTGCCAGCAGCTTAGCTACCCAAGGCAATGAAAAACTGTTTTTT. This translates into CASSLATQGNEKLFF. Full variable domain (outside the CDR3, taken from reference TRBV11-1 and TRBJ1-4): EAEVAQSPRYKITEKSQAVAFWCDPISGHATLYWYRQILGQGPELLVQFQDESVVDDSQLPKDRFSAERLKGVDSTLKIQPAELGDSAMYLCASSLATQGNEKLFFGSGTQLSVL.

The rearrangement joins TRBV5-1 to TRBJ2-2; possibly TRBD2 for D (5 bases). CDR1 and CDR2 from the germline V gene are SGHRS and YFSETQ. V lost 4 bases to trimming and J lost 8 bases, with 18 bases between them. The CDR3 covers 15 residues. CDR3 in DNA: TGCGCCAGCAGCCTATGGACTCGAACACCGGGGGAGCTGTTTTTT. It encodes CASSLWTRTPGELFF.

The chain uses TRBV19 and TRBJ2-3, with a tentative D call TRBD1 (6 bases). Trimming shortened V by 1 base and J by 0 bases, and 11 bases separated the two germline ends. The CDR3 spans 16 residues. Germline V gene data show CDR1 as LNHDA and CDR2 as SQIVND (reference sequence). CDR3 DNA: TGTGCCAGTAGTATAGGGGCTAGGGGGAGCACAGATACGCAGTATTTT. It encodes CASSIGARGSTDTQYF. The whole variable domain, remainder taken from reference TRBV19 and TRBJ2-3, is DGGITQSPKYLFRKEGQNVTLSCEQNLNHDAMYWYRQDPGQGLRLIYYSQIVNDFQKGDIAEGYSVSREKKESFPLTVTSAQKNPTAFYLCASSIGARGSTDTQYFGPGTRLTVL.

CDR3 in amino acids: CASSQDRIARETQYF. The CDR3 bases are TGTGCCAGCAGCCAAGATCGGATAGCGAGAGAGACCCAGTACTTC. This chain connects TRBV4-2 to TRBJ2-5, with a possible D match to TRBD2 (5 bases). Trimming cost V 0 bases and J 4 bases, with 12 bases left between them. The CDR3 extends over 15 amino acids. Germline CDR1 LGHNA, CDR2 YNFKEQ.

DNA for the CDR3: TGTGCCAGCAGCCCCCAGGGTCGGGGAAGCTCCTACGAGCAGTACTTC. Protein: CASSPQGRGSSYEQYF. The rearrangement links TRBV7-2 to TRBJ2-7; D possibly matches TRBD1 or TRBD2 (5 bases each). The V end was cut by 5 bases, the J end by 0 bases, with 17 bases between. Per germline, CDR1 SGHTA and CDR2 FQGNSA. This CDR3 comprises 16 residues. Full variable domain (outside the CDR3, taken from reference TRBV7-2 and TRBJ2-7): GAGVSQSPSNKVTEKGKDVELRCDPISGHTALYWYRQSLGQGLEFLIYFQGNSAPDKSGLPSDRFSAERTGGSVSTLTIQRTQQEDSAVYLCASSPQGRGSSYEQYFGPGTRLTVT.

Only one count was recorded for this clone. The chain is built from TRBV5-4 and TRBJ2-2, with D possibly matching TRBD2 (7 bases). V was trimmed by 4 bases and J by 7 bases, leaving 17 bases between them. Germline CDR1 and CDR2: SGHNT and YYREEE (reference sequence). CDR3 size: 15 residues. The CDR3 loop is CASSPTQGRVGELFF. Here the CDR3 DNA reads TGTGCCAGCAGCCCTACCCAGGGGAGGGTCGGGGAGCTGTTTTTT.

The V call is TRBV7-9, the J call TRBJ1-6, with unresolved D. The CDR3 consists of 13 residues. The V end lost 2 bases, the J end lost 10 bases, and 9 bases lay between the germline ends. CDR1 SEHNR and CDR2 FQNEAQ come from the germline V gene (reference sequence). The CDR3 DNA reads as TGTGCCAGCAGCTTAACCCCCGGATCACCCCTCCACTTT. Translation gives CASSLTPGSPLHF.

This sequence joins TRBV7-9 and TRBJ1-3; the match to TRBD1 covers 7 bases. The CDR3 consists of 17 residues. Trimming at V came to 3 bases and at J to 0 bases, leaving 8 bases not matched to a gene. CDR1 and CDR2 (germline): SEHNR, FQNEAQ (reference sequence). DNA for the CDR3: TGTGCCAGCAGCTTCAGGGGGGCAGGCTTCTCTGGAAACACCATATATTTT. Its protein product is CASSFRGAGFSGNTIYF.

J is TRBJ2-2 and V is TRBV7-8; D is ambiguous. The length of the CDR3 is 14 residues. Germline V gene lookup returns CDR1 SGHVS and CDR2 FQNEAQ. V was cut by 2 bases and J by 0 bases, with 4 bases left in between. The CDR3 loop reads CASSLSTNTGELFF. DNA for the CDR3: TGTGCCAGCAGCTTATCCACGAACACCGGGGAGCTGTTTTTT.

The chain uses TRBV6-6 and TRBJ2-1; 10 bases fit TRBD2. From germline, CDR1 is MNHNY and CDR2 SVGAGI (reference sequence). V lost 4 bases, J lost 7 bases, and 7 bases stayed unmatched. This CDR3 contains 15 residues. The CDR3, as DNA: TGTGCCAGCAGTTTCGGACTAGCGGCTAATAATGAGCAGTTCTTC. Its translation is CASSFGLAANNEQFF.

V and J are TRBV18 and TRBJ2-7; tentatively, D is TRBD1 or TRBD2 (5 bases each). V was clipped by 4 bases and J by 3 bases, with 10 bases between them. Germline-derived CDR1 and CDR2 are KGHSH and LQKENI. This CDR3 has 13 residues. The CDR3 nucleotides read TGTGCCAGCTCACACCGGGACCTCTACGAGCAGTACTTC. As protein: CASSHRDLYEQYF.

The chain recombines TRBV6-5 with TRBJ2-7; D possibly uses TRBD1 or TRBD2 (5 bases each). The CDR3 is 16 residues long. CDR1 and CDR2 from the germline V gene are MNHEY and SVGAGI. Trimming pared 0 bases from V and 9 bases from J, leaving 21 bases between. The CDR3 DNA follows: TGTGCCAGCAGTTACTCGATAGGTGGTGGCACTGGGGGGCAGTACTTC. It codes for CASSYSIGGGTGGQYF.

This clone was seen a single time. The chain employs TRBV18 and TRBJ1-6; D is perhaps TRBD1 (5 bases). The CDR3 runs to 14 residues. Trimming cost V 1 base and J 8 bases, with 9 bases left between them. Germline V CDR1 and CDR2: KGHSH, LQKENI. The CDR3 spells CASSPRQGDSPLHF. DNA for the CDR3: TGTGCCAGCTCACCACGGCAGGGAGATTCACCCCTCCACTTT.

The chain joins TRBV30 to TRBJ1-3; unclear D gene. The CDR3 has 14 amino acids. Per the germline V gene, CDR1 is GTSNPN and CDR2 is SVGIG (reference sequence). The V and J ends lost 2 bases and 4 bases respectively, with 12 bases between them. The CDR3 here is CAWSPVRTGNTIYF. CDR3 nucleotides: TGTGCCTGGAGTCCCGTACGGACCGGAAACACCATATATTTT.

V is TRBV7-2 and J is TRBJ2-5; a possible D gene is TRBD2 (6 bases). V was shortened by 1 base and J by 5 bases, with 14 bases between the two germline ends. CDR3 length: 15 residues. Germline V gene lookup returns CDR1 SGHTA and CDR2 FQGNSA. CDR3 residues: CASSLGSGGSETQYF. CDR3 DNA sequence: TGTGCCAGCAGCTTAGGCTCTGGGGGGTCGGAGACCCAGTACTTC.

This chain uses TRBV7-3 with TRBJ2-1, with 7 bases fitting TRBD1. Germline loops: CDR1 SGHTA, CDR2 FQGTGA. The length of the CDR3 is 14 residues. V lost 5 bases, J lost 3 bases, and 4 bases stayed unmatched. The CDR3 DNA is TGTGCCAGCAGCCTCGACAGGGACTACAATGAGCAGTTCTTC. It encodes CASSLDRDYNEQFF.

This clone was seen more than once but under ten times. The rearrangement links TRBV7-9 to TRBJ2-1; 9 bases are a match to TRBD1. The germline V gene has CDR1 SEHNR and CDR2 FQNEAQ (reference sequence). J lost 8 bases, V lost 5 bases, and 7 bases had no gene match. The CDR3 covers 14 residues. Here the CDR3 DNA reads TGTGCCAGCAGCGACCTGACAGGGGGAGATGAGCAGTTCTTC. Protein: CASSDLTGGDEQFF.